This T cell receptor (beta chain) is from a study of T cell responses to AZD1222 COVID-19 vaccine. Study results and caveats: Regions 160-218 and 743-854 dominated among vaccine-associated CD4 TCRs spanning spike. Sampled repertoires all dated from after the peak T cell response. Unmutated variant regions reportedly attract nearly half of all spike-specific TCRs. It should be noted that donors were predominantly white British and more often female, and clonal diversity was possibly underestimated.

Of note for this clone: The antigen remains unidentified. The CDR3 ends on some other residue instead of the conserved phenylalanine or tryptophan, so this is likely a read error. It is unclear where the CDR3 begins or ends on the DNA, so no DNA is shown, and the CDR3 is as TCRdb lists it.

Measured with immunoSEQ multiplex PCR; TCRdb has only the in-frame clones, and not every one. Of approximately 60,000 clones in the sample, 65% to 80% were seen once. This TCR was sampled from an adult in good health. Sample: peripheral blood, taken on day 0 of AZD1222 vaccination.

CDR3 protein: CASSQGTRQVLY. The chain has TRBV3-1 (or the pseudogene TRBV3-2) and TRBJ1-1; TRBD1 is the table's D call, not checked against the DNA. The germline V gene has CDR1 LGHDT and CDR2 YNNKEL (reference sequence). Termini included, the CDR3 measures 12 amino acids.